This TCR beta chain was observed in a study of response to subunit inactivated influenza vaccine. Study-level points and caveats: The authors suggested that every seasonal influenza vaccination recruits few new T cells.

In regard to this clonotype: Antigen: not known.

One entry per CDR3 protein results from TCRdb running MiXCR on the RT-PCR reads. The repertoire includes roughly 760,000 distinct CDR3 sequences, about 20% of them detected once, and about a tenth sits in the top ten. This CDR3 has 13 residues. The trim removed 4 bases at V and 3 bases at J, leaving 2 bases unmatched. The germline CDR1 and CDR2 sequences are MNHEY and SVGAGI. The specimen comprised PBMCs from blood, sampled 4 to 6 days after vaccination. The receptor's source is a man between 45 and 60 years old who received an inactivated influenza vaccine. The chain links TRBV6-5 to TRBJ1-2; 7 bases match TRBD1. The CDR3 coding sequence is TGTGCCAGCAGTTCGGGACAGTACTATGGCTACACCTTC. As protein: CASSSGQYYGYTF.